The T cell receptor beta chain under discussion was sequenced for a study of cytomegalovirus exposure and HLA in healthy donors. Study observations and caveats: In a later analysis, a missense DCLRE1C variant was linked to TCR beta V- and J-gene trimming. Per a prior analysis, the majority of TCR beta V segments were productive roughly 87% or roughly 30% of the time. Association of roughly 18,000 TCR beta sequences with HLA alleles was found at 0.05 false discovery rate in a later analysis.

Regarding this clone: What it binds is unknown.

CDR3 length: 15 residues. Germline V gives CDR1 MNHNY, CDR2 SVGAGI (reference sequence). The ends lost 6 bases at V and 10 bases at J; junction bases unmatched: 13. The PCR ran on 60 Vbeta and 13 Jbeta primers. Repertoires were generated with immunoSEQ multiplex PCR, while TCRdb's copy carries only in-frame clones and drops some. The sample comprises about 150,000 clones, roughly 80% of which are singletons, and approximately 10% rests with the top ten. The source is a man aged 18-30 years in good health and CMV-seropositive. Sequenced: PBMCs. This chain links TRBV6-6 with TRBJ2-1; 9 bases align to TRBD1. CDR3 sequence (DNA): TGTGCCAGCAGGGCCCGGACAGGGGAACAGGGGGAGCAGTTCTTC. It translates to CASRARTGEQGEQFF.